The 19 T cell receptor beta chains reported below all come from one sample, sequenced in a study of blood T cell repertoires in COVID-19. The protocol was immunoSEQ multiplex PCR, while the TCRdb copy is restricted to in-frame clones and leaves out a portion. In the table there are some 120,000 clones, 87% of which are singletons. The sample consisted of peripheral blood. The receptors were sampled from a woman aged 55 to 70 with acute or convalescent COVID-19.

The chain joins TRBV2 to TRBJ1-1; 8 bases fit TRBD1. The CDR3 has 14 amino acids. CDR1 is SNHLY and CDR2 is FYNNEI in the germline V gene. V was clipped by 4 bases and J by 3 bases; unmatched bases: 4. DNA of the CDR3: TGTGCCAGCAGTGCCCAGGGGGCGGACACTGAAGCTTTCTTT. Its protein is CASSAQGADTEAFF.

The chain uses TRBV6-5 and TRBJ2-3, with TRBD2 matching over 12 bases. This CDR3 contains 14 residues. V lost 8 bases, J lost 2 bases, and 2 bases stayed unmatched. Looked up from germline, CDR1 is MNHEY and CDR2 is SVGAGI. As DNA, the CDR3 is TGTGCCAGCCGGACTAGCGGGAACACAGATACGCAGTATTTT. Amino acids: CASRTSGNTDTQYF.

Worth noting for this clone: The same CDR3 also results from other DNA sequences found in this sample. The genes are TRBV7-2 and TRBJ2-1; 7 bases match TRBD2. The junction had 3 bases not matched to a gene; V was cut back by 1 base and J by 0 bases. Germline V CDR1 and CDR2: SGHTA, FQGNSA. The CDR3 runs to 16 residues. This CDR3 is CASSLVGGSSYNEQFF. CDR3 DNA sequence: TGTGCCAGCAGCTTAGTCGGCGGGAGCTCCTACAATGAGCAGTTCTTC.

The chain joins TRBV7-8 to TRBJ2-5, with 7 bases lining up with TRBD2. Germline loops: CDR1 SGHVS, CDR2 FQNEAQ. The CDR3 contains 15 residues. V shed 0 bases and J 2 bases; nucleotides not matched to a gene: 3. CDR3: CASSLAAGIQETQYF. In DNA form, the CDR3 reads TGTGCCAGCAGCTTAGCAGCGGGGATTCAAGAGACCCAGTACTTC.

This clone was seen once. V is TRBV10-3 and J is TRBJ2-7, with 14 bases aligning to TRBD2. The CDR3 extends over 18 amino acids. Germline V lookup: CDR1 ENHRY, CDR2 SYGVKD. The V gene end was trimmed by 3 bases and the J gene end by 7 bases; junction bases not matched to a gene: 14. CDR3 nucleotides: TGTGCCATCAGTGATCTGGGACTAGCGGGAGCCGGCATCGGAGAGCAGTACTTC. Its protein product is CAISDLGLAGAGIGEQYF.

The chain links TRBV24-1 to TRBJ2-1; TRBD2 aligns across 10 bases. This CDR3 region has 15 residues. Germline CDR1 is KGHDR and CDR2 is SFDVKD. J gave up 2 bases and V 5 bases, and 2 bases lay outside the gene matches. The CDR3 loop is CATSATSGTYNEQFF. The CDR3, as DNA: TGTGCCACCAGTGCTACTAGCGGGACCTACAATGAGCAGTTCTTC.

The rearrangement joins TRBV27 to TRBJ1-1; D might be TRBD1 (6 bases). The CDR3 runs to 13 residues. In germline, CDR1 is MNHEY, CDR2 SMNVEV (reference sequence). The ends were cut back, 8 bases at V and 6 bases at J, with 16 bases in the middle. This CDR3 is CASRGHGKAEAFF. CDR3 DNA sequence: TGTGCCAGCCGGGGACATGGGAAGGCTGAAGCTTTCTTT.

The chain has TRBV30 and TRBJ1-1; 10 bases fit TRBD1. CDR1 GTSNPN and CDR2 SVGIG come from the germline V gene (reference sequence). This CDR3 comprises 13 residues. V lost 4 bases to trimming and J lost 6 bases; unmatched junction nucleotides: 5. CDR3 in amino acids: CAWKRQGASEAFF. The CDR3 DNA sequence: TGTGCCTGGAAGCGACAGGGGGCATCTGAAGCTTTCTTT. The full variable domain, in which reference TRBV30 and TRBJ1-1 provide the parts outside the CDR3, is SQTIHQWPATLVQPVGSPLSLECTVEGTSNPNLYWYRQAAGRGLQLLFYSVGIGQISSEVPQNLSASRPQDRQFILSSKKLLLSDSGFYLCAWKRQGASEAFFGQGTRLTVV.

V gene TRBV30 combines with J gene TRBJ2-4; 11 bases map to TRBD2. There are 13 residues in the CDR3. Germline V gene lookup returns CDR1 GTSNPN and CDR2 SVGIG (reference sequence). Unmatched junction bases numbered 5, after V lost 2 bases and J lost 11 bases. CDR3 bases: TGTGCCTGGAGTCCTAGCGGGAGGTTATTTCAGTACTTC. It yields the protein CAWSPSGRLFQYF.

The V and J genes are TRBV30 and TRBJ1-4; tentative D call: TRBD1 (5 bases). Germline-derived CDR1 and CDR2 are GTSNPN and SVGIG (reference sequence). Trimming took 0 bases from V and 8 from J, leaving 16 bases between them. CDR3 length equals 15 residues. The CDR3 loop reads CAWSVPGKNNEKLFF. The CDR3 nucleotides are TGTGCCTGGAGTGTTCCAGGGAAAAATAACGAAAAACTGTTTTTT.

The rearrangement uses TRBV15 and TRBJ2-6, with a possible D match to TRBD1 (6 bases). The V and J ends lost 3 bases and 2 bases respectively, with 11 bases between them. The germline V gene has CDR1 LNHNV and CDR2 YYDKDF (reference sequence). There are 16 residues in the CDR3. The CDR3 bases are TGTGCCACCAGCAGCTTACAGGGAGCTGGGGCCAACGTCCTGACTTTC. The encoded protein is CATSSLQGAGANVLTF.

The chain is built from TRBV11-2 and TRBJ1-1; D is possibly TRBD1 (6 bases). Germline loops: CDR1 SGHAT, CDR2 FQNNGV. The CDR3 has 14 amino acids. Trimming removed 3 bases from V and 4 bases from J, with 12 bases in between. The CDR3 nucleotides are TGTGCCAGCAGCTTGGGTTTACAGGGCACTGAAGCTTTCTTT. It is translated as CASSLGLQGTEAFF.

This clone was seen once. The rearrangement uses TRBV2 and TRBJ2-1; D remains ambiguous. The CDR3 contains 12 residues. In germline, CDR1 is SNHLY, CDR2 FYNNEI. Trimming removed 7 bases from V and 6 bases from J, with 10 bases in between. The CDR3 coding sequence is TGTGCCAGCACTTTGAGCCGCAATGAGCAGTTCTTC. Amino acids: CASTLSRNEQFF.

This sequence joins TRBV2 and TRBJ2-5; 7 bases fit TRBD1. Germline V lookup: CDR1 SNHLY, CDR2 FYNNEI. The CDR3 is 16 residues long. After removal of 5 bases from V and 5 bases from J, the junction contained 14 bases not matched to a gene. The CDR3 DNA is TGTGCCAGCAGTCGGGATGTTTACGGACAGGAGGAGACCCAGTACTTC. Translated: CASSRDVYGQEETQYF.

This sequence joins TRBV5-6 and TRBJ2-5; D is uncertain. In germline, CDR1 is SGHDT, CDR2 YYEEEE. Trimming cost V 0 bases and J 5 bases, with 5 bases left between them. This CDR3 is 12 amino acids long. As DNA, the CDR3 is TGTGCCAGCAGCTTGGGTCGGGAGACCCAGTACTTC. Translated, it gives CASSLGRETQYF.

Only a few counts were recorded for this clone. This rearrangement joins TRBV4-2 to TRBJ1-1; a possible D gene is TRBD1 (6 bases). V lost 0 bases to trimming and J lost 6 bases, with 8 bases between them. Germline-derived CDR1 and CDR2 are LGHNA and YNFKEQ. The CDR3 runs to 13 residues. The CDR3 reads CASSQEDRSEAFF. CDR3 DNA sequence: TGTGCCAGCAGCCAAGAGGACAGATCTGAAGCTTTCTTT.

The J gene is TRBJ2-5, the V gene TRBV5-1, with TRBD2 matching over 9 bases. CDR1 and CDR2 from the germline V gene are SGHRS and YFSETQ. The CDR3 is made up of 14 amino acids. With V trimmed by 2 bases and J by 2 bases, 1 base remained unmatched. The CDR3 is CASSFGLAQETQYF. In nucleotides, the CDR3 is TGCGCCAGCAGCTTCGGACTAGCGCAAGAGACCCAGTACTTC.

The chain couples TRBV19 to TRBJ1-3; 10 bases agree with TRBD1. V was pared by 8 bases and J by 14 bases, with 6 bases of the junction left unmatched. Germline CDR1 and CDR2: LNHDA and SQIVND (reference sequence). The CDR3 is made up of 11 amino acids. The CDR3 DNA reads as TGTGCCAGTCATGGACAGGGGGAAGTATATTTT. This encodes CASHGQGEVYF.

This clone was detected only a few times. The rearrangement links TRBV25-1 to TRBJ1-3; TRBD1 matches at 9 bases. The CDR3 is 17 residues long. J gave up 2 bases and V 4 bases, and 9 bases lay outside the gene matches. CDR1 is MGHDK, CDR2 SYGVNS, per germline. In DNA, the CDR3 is TGTGCCAGCAGTGGCCTCGGGGGACAGGGTGCTGGAAACACCATATATTTT. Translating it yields CASSGLGGQGAGNTIYF.